This TCR beta chain was found in a study of T cells after posttransplantation cyclophosphamide. General study findings and limits: Later blood repertoires were often dominated by clones from the donor CD8+ memory compartment. Blood and skin or GI T cell repertoires showed limited TRB overlap. Recipient CMV seropositivity and CMV reactivation strongly tracked TRB clonality.

This clone was found once. Its specificity is not known. Trimming took 1 base from V and 3 from J, leaving 15 bases between them. CDR3 length: 16 amino acids. Germline V lookup: CDR1 SGHDN, CDR2 FVKESK. The assay was immunoSEQ multiplex PCR, and TCRdb's table has in-frame clones only and misses some. This table has about 52,000 clones, approximately 94% appearing once. The sequencing input was PBMCs. The TCR originated in a woman under 40 in good health and a related stem cell transplant donor. V gene TRBV14 combines with J gene TRBJ1-1, with unresolved D. CDR3 region: CASSQGTWELHTEAFF. The CDR3 DNA reads as TGTGCCAGCAGCCAAGGTACGTGGGAGTTACACACTGAAGCTTTCTTT.